This TCR beta chain was observed in a study of control samples from healthy donors and cancer patients. V was clipped by 0 bases and J by 3 bases; unmatched bases: 4. This CDR3 region has 15 residues. CDR1 and CDR2 (germline): MDHEN, SYDVKM. Profiled with immunoSEQ multiplex PCR; TCRdb holds only in-frame clones, not every one. The sample lists around 99,000 clones, 85% to 90% occurring once. This sequence originates from a woman aged 45-60 years in good health. The sequenced sample was blood. This rearrangement joins TRBV28 to TRBJ1-1; TRBD1 agrees at 7 bases. CDR3 DNA sequence: TGTGCCAGCAGTTTATGGGCAGGACAGGACACTGAAGCTTTCTTT. Protein product: CASSLWAGQDTEAFF.